The 31 T cell receptor beta chains listed next were all sequenced from one sample in a study of cytomegalovirus exposure and HLA in healthy donors. The primer mix had 60 Vbeta and 13 Jbeta primers. Here immunoSEQ multiplex PCR was the method, and the copy in TCRdb shows in-frame clones only, minus some. In all, the sample yields about 170,000 clones. Sequencing was performed on PBMCs. The source is a woman aged 55-75 years in good health and CMV-seronegative.

The rearrangement uses TRBV27 and TRBJ2-5; TRBD2 matches 7 bases. The CDR3 is made up of 13 amino acids. Germline V gene sequence: CDR1 MNHEY, CDR2 SMNVEV (reference sequence). The trim removed 5 bases at V and 5 bases at J, leaving 5 bases unmatched. The DNA of the CDR3 is TGTGCCAGCAGTCCGGGAGGTTTGGAGACCCAGTACTTC. As protein: CASSPGGLETQYF.

The chain couples TRBV2 to TRBJ1-1, with 8 bases lining up with TRBD1. V trimming: 7 bases; J trimming: 5 bases; junction bases outside the gene matches: 6. This CDR3 has 13 amino acids. In germline, CDR1 is SNHLY, CDR2 FYNNEI. The CDR3 DNA follows: TGTGCCAGCACAGGGGACAGGCGAACTGAAGCTTTCTTT. This codes for CASTGDRRTEAFF.

CDR3 in amino acids: CASSDTGGDGYTF. The CDR3, as DNA: TGTGCCAGCAGTGATACAGGAGGGGATGGCTACACCTTC. This rearrangement joins TRBV2 to TRBJ1-2; perhaps TRBD1 as D (5 bases). Germline CDR1 is SNHLY and CDR2 is FYNNEI. The CDR3 is 13 amino acids. Trimming took off 3 bases at V and 6 bases at J, with 11 bases between the two ends.

The rearrangement uses TRBV13 and TRBJ1-1, with no clear D. The CDR3 has 13 amino acids. From germline, CDR1 is PRHDT and CDR2 FYEKMQ (reference sequence). Trimming took off 2 bases at V and 5 bases at J, with 9 bases between the two ends. The CDR3 DNA is TGTGCCAGCAGCTTACCTTCGGGGACTGAAGCTTTCTTT. As protein: CASSLPSGTEAFF.

The chain uses TRBV6-6 and TRBJ1-4; unclear D gene. The V gene lost 10 bases and the J gene lost 7 bases, with 13 bases spanning the gap. CDR1 and CDR2 (germline): MNHNY, SVGAGI (reference sequence). The CDR3 consists of 12 residues. The CDR3 here is CATRKSSEKLFF. CDR3 nucleotide sequence: TGTGCCACCCGTAAGAGTAGTGAAAAACTGTTTTTT.

The chain recombines TRBV27 with TRBJ1-6; 7 bases fit TRBD1. V shed 7 bases, J shed 5 bases, and the junction held 5 bases outside the gene matches. Germline-derived CDR1 and CDR2 are MNHEY and SMNVEV (reference sequence). The CDR3 is 14 residues long. This CDR3 reads CASTSGQHNSPLHF. For the CDR3, the DNA is TGTGCCAGCACCTCGGGACAGCATAATTCACCCCTCCACTTT.

This chain uses TRBV14 with TRBJ2-2; D might be TRBD2 (7 bases). This CDR3 spans 17 amino acids. Germline V gives CDR1 SGHDN, CDR2 FVKESK. The V end lost 0 bases, the J end lost 4 bases, and 15 bases lay between the germline ends. CDR3 bases: TGTGCCAGCAGCCAAGATCCTTGGGGGGGCTTCACCGGGGAGCTGTTTTTT. Its translation is CASSQDPWGGFTGELFF.

This chain joins TRBV6-5 and TRBJ2-6; D remains unclear. V was cut by 6 bases and J by 0 bases, with 9 bases left in between. The CDR3 runs 15 residues. Germline V CDR1 and CDR2: MNHEY, SVGAGI. CDR3 nucleotides: TGTGCCAGCAGACCCGGTCGCTCTGGGGCCAACGTCCTGACTTTC. Translation gives CASRPGRSGANVLTF.

This chain connects TRBV30 to TRBJ1-3; no clear D gene. The V and J ends lost 2 bases and 0 bases respectively, with 5 bases between them. The germline V gene has CDR1 GTSNPN and CDR2 SVGIG (reference sequence). This CDR3 is 13 amino acids long. The CDR3 region is CAWSWLSGNTIYF. The CDR3, as DNA: TGTGCCTGGAGTTGGCTCTCTGGAAACACCATATATTTT.

The chain employs TRBV7-6 and TRBJ1-2; 7 bases agree with TRBD1. The germline CDR1 and CDR2 sequences are SGHVS and FNYEAQ. V gave up 3 bases and J gave up 0 bases; unmatched junction bases: 10. This CDR3 region has 17 residues. Here the CDR3 reads CASSLGPPGQPNYGYTF. CDR3 nucleotides: TGTGCCAGCAGCTTGGGACCTCCGGGACAGCCTAACTATGGCTACACCTTC.

The chain links TRBV4-2 to TRBJ2-7, with 11 positions matching TRBD2. The V segment lost 1 base and the J segment 5 bases; nucleotides outside the gene matches: 7. The CDR3 contains 16 residues. The germline V gene encodes CDR1 LGHNA and CDR2 YNFKEQ. The CDR3 sequence: CASSQGRLAGLHEQYF. The CDR3 nucleotides read TGTGCCAGCAGCCAAGGCCGACTAGCGGGACTCCACGAGCAGTACTTC.

V usage is TRBV7-9 and J usage is TRBJ2-3; TRBD1 agrees at 7 bases. Trimming cost V 9 bases and J 0 bases; bases outside gene matches: 12. The CDR3 runs 16 residues. Per the germline V gene, CDR1 is SEHNR and CDR2 is FQNEAQ (reference sequence). The CDR3 loop reads CASISWDRASTDTQYF. The CDR3 region has the DNA TGTGCCAGTATCAGCTGGGACAGAGCTAGCACAGATACGCAGTATTTT.

The genes are TRBV5-8 and TRBJ2-3; D is perhaps TRBD2 (5 bases). The CDR3 extends over 13 amino acids. CDR1 and CDR2 from the germline V gene are SGHTS and YDEGEE. V dropped 4 bases and J dropped 2 bases, with 8 bases sitting between them. The CDR3 sequence: CASSRLSTDTQYF. As DNA, the CDR3 is TGTGCCAGCAGCCGACTATCCACAGATACGCAGTATTTT. Full variable domain (missing parts from reference TRBV5-8 and TRBJ2-3): EAGVTQSPTHLIKTRGQQATLRCSPISGHTSVYWYQQALGLGLQFLLWYDEGEERNRGNFPPRFSGRQFPNYSSELNVNALELEDSALYLCASSRLSTDTQYFGPGTRLTVL.

This chain links TRBV9 with TRBJ2-1; 8 nucleotides agree with TRBD2. There are 16 residues in the CDR3. The V gene's germline CDR1 is SGDLS and CDR2 YYNGEE. V shed 3 bases and J 6 bases; nucleotides not matched to a gene: 11. As DNA, the CDR3 is TGTGCCAGCAGCGCCCTCTACGCGGGGGGTCTCAATGAGCAGTTCTTC. Encoded protein: CASSALYAGGLNEQFF.

The chain links TRBV12-5 to TRBJ2-5; a possible D gene is TRBD2 (6 bases). The CDR3 length is 13 residues. Trimming removed 0 bases at V and 5 bases at J, with 7 bases between. CDR1 LGHNT and CDR2 FRNRAP come from the germline V gene. CDR3 sequence (DNA): TGTGCTAGTGGTTTGGTGGGGAGGGAGACCCAGTACTTC. It translates to CASGLVGRETQYF.

The V call is TRBV7-9, the J call TRBJ2-1, with TRBD2 as a possible D gene (5 bases). Germline V gives CDR1 SEHNR, CDR2 FQNEAQ (reference sequence). The CDR3 is 15 residues long. The V end lost 4 bases, the J end lost 3 bases, and 13 bases lay between the germline ends. The CDR3 DNA is TGTGCCAGCAGCTCCCTGTCCGGGGTCTACAATGAGCAGTTCTTC. Amino acid sequence: CASSSLSGVYNEQFF.

The rearrangement uses TRBV5-4 and TRBJ1-1; tentative D call: TRBD1 (6 bases). The CDR3 sequence is 13 residues long. Trimming shortened V by 4 bases and J by 1 base, and 8 bases separated the two germline ends. Germline lookup yields CDR1 SGHNT and CDR2 YYREEE (reference sequence). The CDR3 coding sequence is TGTGCCAGCAGCCTGACAGGGAACACTGAAGCTTTCTTT. Its protein is CASSLTGNTEAFF.

The rearrangement uses TRBV10-3 and TRBJ1-2, with 8 bases fitting TRBD1. Germline V gives CDR1 ENHRY, CDR2 SYGVKD. The CDR3 consists of 13 residues. J gave up 3 bases and V 10 bases, and 7 bases lay outside the gene matches. The chain's CDR3 is CATRQTGDYGYTF. The DNA for the CDR3 is TGTGCCACCAGACAGACAGGGGACTATGGCTACACCTTC.

Details on this clone: One end of the junction does not line up with germline, which may come from a read error. The genes are TRBV7-9 and TRBJ1-2, with D uncertain. The CDR3 consists of 10 residues. Germline V gives CDR1 SEHNR, CDR2 FQNEAQ (reference sequence). The CDR3 DNA sequence: TGTGCCAGCAGCTTAGACGGTCGACACTTC. Protein sequence: CASSLDGRHF.

The gene calls are TRBV11-2 and TRBJ1-4, with D possibly TRBD1 on 5 matching bases. Germline CDR1 reads SGHAT; CDR2 reads FQNNGV. With 3 bases removed from V and 7 bases from J, the gap between germline ends came to 15 bases. The length of the CDR3 is 15 residues. The CDR3 sequence is CASSFPFQGREKLFF. In DNA form, the CDR3 reads TGTGCCAGCAGCTTCCCGTTTCAGGGTCGTGAAAAACTGTTTTTT.

The V gene is TRBV7-9, the J gene TRBJ1-1, with no clear D. The ends were cut back, 1 base at V and 7 bases at J, with 10 bases in the middle. This CDR3 comprises 13 residues. Germline V gene lookup returns CDR1 SEHNR and CDR2 FQNEAQ (reference sequence). The CDR3 region is CASSLVGRGEAFF. As DNA, the CDR3 is TGTGCCAGCAGCTTAGTCGGACGGGGTGAAGCTTTCTTT.

V usage is TRBV9 and J usage is TRBJ1-1, with 11 bases fitting TRBD1. There are 18 residues in the CDR3. CDR1 and CDR2 from the germline V gene are SGDLS and YYNGEE. V shed 0 bases, J shed 6 bases, and the junction held 13 bases outside the gene matches. CDR3 amino acids: CASSVVPSGTGGMAEAFF. In DNA, the CDR3 is TGTGCCAGCAGCGTAGTACCAAGCGGGACAGGGGGGATGGCTGAAGCTTTCTTT.

This chain uses TRBV6-5 with TRBJ2-2, with a possible D match to TRBD2 (5 bases). This CDR3 contains 15 residues. The V gene lost 7 bases and the J gene lost 5 bases, with 17 bases spanning the gap. CDR1 and CDR2 (germline): MNHEY, SVGAGI. The CDR3 bases are TGTGCCAGCACCGCGTCGGCGTCGGGAACCGGGGAGCTGTTTTTT. Protein sequence: CASTASASGTGELFF.

The chain uses TRBV2 and TRBJ2-7, with D maybe TRBD1 (6 bases). This CDR3 region has 15 residues. The ends were cut back, 3 bases at V and 2 bases at J, with 14 bases in the middle. Germline V lookup: CDR1 SNHLY, CDR2 FYNNEI. CDR3 coding DNA: TGTGCCAGCAGTGATCTAGTGGACAGCCCCTACGAGCAGTACTTC. It is translated as CASSDLVDSPYEQYF.

This chain connects TRBV28 to TRBJ1-1; 8 bases agree with TRBD1. Germline V lookup: CDR1 MDHEN, CDR2 SYDVKM. The CDR3 runs to 15 residues. Trimming at V came to 5 bases and at J to 1 base, leaving 6 bases not matched to a gene. CDR3 in amino acids: CASSARTGWNTEAFF. CDR3 coding DNA: TGTGCCAGCAGTGCCAGGACAGGGTGGAACACTGAAGCTTTCTTT.

V is TRBV4-3 and J is TRBJ2-5, with 8 bases that match TRBD1. Germline-derived CDR1 and CDR2 are LGHNA and YSLEER. V was clipped by 1 base and J by 5 bases; unmatched bases: 6. CDR3 length equals 15 residues. For the CDR3, the DNA is TGCGCCAGCAGCCAAGCGAGGACAGGGAGGGAGACCCAGTACTTC. It codes for CASSQARTGRETQYF.

The rearrangement links TRBV19 to TRBJ2-7, with 14 bases matching TRBD2. The CDR3 is made up of 17 amino acids. Germline lookup yields CDR1 LNHDA and CDR2 SQIVND (reference sequence). V lost 7 bases and J lost 4; bases outside the gene matches: 12. The CDR3 here is CASTTNGGTSGRYEQYF. CDR3 DNA sequence: TGTGCCAGTACCACAAACGGGGGGACTAGCGGGAGATACGAGCAGTACTTC.

V and J are TRBV5-5 and TRBJ1-1; tentatively, D is TRBD1 (5 bases). Per the germline V gene, CDR1 is SGHKS and CDR2 is YYEKEE (reference sequence). V lost 0 bases to trimming and J lost 2 bases, with 14 bases between them. The CDR3 runs to 16 residues. CDR3 protein: CASSLVGRGRNTEAFF. In DNA, the CDR3 is TGTGCCAGCAGCTTGGTGGGGCGCGGGAGAAACACTGAAGCTTTCTTT.

For the CDR3, the DNA is TGCGCCAGCAGCTTGCAGGGGGCAGGAGAAGCTTTCTTT. Protein product: CASSLQGAGEAFF. V usage is TRBV5-1 and J usage is TRBJ1-1; 8 nucleotides match TRBD1. This CDR3 has 13 amino acids. The germline gives CDR1 SGHRS, CDR2 YFSETQ. The junction had 4 bases not matched to a gene; V was cut back by 1 base and J by 8 bases.

This sequence joins TRBV15 and TRBJ2-2; D uncertain. Trimming shortened V by 1 base and J by 4 bases, and 7 bases separated the two germline ends. This CDR3 is built from 14 residues. The V gene's germline CDR1 is LNHNV and CDR2 YYDKDF (reference sequence). The CDR3 here is CATSRGYFTGELFF. The CDR3 coding sequence is TGTGCCACCAGCAGAGGATACTTCACCGGGGAGCTGTTTTTT.

The chain carries TRBV5-6 and TRBJ2-7; no clear D gene. Germline values: CDR1 SGHDT, CDR2 YYEEEE. CDR3 length: 12 residues. Trimming stripped 1 base from V and 3 bases from J, with 5 bases between. CDR3 DNA: TGTGCCAGCAGCTTGATGAGCTACGAGCAGTACTTC. Amino acids: CASSLMSYEQYF.